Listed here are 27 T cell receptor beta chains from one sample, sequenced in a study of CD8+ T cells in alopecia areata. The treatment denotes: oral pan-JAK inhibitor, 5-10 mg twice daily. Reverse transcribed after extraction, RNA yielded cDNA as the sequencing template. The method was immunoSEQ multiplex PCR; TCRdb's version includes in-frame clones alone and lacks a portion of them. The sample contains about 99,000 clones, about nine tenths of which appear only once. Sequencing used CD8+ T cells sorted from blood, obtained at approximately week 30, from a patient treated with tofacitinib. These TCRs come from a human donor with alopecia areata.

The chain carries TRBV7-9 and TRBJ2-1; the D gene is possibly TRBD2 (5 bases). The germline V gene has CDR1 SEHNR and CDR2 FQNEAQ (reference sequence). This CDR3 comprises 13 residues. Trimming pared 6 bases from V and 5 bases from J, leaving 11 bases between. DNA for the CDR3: TGTGCCAGCAGACCGCTAGCAGACAATGAGCAGTTCTTC. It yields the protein CASRPLADNEQFF. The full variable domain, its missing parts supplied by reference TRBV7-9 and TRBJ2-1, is DTGVSQNPRHKITKRGQNVTFRCDPISEHNRLYWYRQTLGQGPEFLTYFQNEAQLEKSRLLSDRFSAERPKGSFSTLEIQRTEQGDSAMYLCASRPLADNEQFFGPGTRLTVL.

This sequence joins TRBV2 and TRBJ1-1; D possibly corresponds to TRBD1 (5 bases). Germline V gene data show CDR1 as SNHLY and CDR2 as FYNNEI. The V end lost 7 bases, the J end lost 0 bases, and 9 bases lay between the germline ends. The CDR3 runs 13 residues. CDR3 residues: CASKGVMNTEAFF. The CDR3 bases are TGTGCCAGCAAAGGGGTGATGAACACTGAAGCTTTCTTT.

The DNA for the CDR3 is TGTGCCAGCAGCCCGACTAGCGGGGGGGACAATGAGCAGTTCTTC. Translated: CASSPTSGGDNEQFF. This rearrangement joins TRBV7-3 to TRBJ2-1; 14 nucleotides line up with TRBD2. Germline V gene lookup returns CDR1 SGHTA and CDR2 FQGTGA. This CDR3 region has 15 residues. V was clipped by 5 bases and J by 5 bases; unmatched bases: 2.

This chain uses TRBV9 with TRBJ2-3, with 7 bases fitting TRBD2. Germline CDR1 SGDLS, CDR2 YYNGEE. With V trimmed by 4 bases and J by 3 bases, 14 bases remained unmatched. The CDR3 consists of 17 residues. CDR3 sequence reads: CASSSPGGGDWTDTQYF. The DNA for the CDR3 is TGTGCCAGCAGCTCCCCTGGGGGGGGAGATTGGACAGATACGCAGTATTTT.

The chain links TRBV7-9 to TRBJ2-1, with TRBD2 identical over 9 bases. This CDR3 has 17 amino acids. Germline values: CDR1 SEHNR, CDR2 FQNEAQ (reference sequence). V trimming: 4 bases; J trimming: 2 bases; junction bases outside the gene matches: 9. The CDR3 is CASSSIDSGGAYNEQFF. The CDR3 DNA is TGTGCCAGCAGCTCCATCGATAGCGGGGGAGCCTACAATGAGCAGTTCTTC.

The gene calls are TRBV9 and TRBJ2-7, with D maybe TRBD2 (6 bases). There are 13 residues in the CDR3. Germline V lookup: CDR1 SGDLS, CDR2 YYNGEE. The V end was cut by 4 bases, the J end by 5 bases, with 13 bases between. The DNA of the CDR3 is TGTGCCAGCAGCCAGACTAGAGCCGACGAGCAGTACTTC. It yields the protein CASSQTRADEQYF.

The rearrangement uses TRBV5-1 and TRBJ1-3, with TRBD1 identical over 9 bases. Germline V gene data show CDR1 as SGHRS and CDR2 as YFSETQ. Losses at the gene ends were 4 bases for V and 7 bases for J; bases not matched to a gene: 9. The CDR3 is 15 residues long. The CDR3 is CASSIGTGTGNTIYF. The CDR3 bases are TGCGCCAGCAGCATCGGGACCGGGACAGGGAACACCATATATTTT.

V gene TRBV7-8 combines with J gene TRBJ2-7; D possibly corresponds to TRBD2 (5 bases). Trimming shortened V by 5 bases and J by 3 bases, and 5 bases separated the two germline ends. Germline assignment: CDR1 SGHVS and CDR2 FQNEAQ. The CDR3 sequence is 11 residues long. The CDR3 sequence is CASSRGYEQYF. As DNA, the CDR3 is TGTGCCAGCAGCCGGGGCTACGAGCAGTACTTC.

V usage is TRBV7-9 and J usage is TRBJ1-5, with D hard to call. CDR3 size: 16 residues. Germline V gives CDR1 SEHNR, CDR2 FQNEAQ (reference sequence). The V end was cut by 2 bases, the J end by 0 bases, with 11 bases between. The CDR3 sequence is CASSLRWWSSNQPQHF. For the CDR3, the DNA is TGTGCCAGCAGCTTAAGGTGGTGGAGTAGCAATCAGCCCCAGCATTTT.

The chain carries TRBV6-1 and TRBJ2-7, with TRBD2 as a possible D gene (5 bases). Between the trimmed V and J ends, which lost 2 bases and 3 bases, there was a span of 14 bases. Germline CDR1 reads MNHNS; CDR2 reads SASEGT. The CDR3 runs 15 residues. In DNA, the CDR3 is TGTGCCAGCAGTGAACCGAAACTAGTAGTCTACGAGCAGTACTTC. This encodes CASSEPKLVVYEQYF.

For the CDR3, the DNA is TGTGCCAGTAGTATAGGACTCACCTACGAGCAGTACTTC. It translates to CASSIGLTYEQYF. This chain links TRBV19 with TRBJ2-7; D unresolved. Trimming left V 1 base short and J 2 bases short, with 6 bases between. The CDR3 runs to 13 residues. Per the germline V gene, CDR1 is LNHDA and CDR2 is SQIVND (reference sequence).

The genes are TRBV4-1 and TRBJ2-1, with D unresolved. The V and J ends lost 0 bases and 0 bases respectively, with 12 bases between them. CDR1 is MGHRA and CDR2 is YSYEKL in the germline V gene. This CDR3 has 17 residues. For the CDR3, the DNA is TGCGCCAGCAGCCAAGAGCGAAGTAGAAGCTCCTACAATGAGCAGTTCTTC. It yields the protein CASSQERSRSSYNEQFF.

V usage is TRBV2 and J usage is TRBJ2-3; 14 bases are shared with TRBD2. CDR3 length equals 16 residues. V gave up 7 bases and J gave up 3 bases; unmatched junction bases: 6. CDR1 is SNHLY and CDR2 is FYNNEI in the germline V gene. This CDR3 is CASIGGLAGGTDTQYF. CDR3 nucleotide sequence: TGTGCCAGCATCGGAGGACTAGCGGGGGGTACAGATACGCAGTATTTT.

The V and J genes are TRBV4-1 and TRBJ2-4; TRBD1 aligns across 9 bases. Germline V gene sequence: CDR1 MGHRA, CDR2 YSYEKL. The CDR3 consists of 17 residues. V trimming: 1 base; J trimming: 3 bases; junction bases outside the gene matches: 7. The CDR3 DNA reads TGCGCCAGCAGCCAAGCGGTGGGACAGGGCTACAAAAACATTCAGTACTTC. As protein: CASSQAVGQGYKNIQYF.

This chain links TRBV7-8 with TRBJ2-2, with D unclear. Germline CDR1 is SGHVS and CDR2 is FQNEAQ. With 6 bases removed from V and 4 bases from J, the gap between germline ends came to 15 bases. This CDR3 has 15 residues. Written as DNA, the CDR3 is TGTGCCAGCAGAAGAGGCCTAGGTGGCACCGGGGAGCTGTTTTTT. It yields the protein CASRRGLGGTGELFF.

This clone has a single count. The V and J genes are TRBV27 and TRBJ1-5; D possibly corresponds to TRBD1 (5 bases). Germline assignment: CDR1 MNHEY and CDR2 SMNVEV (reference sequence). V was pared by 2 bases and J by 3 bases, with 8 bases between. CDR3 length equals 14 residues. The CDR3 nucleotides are TGTGCCAGCAGTTTAGCAGGGCCCAATCAGCCCCAGCATTTT. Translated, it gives CASSLAGPNQPQHF.

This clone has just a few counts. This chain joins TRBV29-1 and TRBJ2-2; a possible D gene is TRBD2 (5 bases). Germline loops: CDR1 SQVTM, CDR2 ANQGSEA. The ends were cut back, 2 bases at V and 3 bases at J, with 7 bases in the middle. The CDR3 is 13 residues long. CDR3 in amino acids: CSVEWGDTGELFF. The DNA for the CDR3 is TGCAGCGTTGAATGGGGAGACACCGGGGAGCTGTTTTTT.

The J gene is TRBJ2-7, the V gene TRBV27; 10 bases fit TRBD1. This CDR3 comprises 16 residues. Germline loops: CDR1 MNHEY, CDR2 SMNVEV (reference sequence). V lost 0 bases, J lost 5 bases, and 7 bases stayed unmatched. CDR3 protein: CASSLSGQGGSHEQYF. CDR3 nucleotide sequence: TGTGCCAGCAGTTTATCCGGACAGGGGGGGTCCCACGAGCAGTACTTC.

Here the CDR3 reads CASSSLQGAKGGYTF. In DNA, the CDR3 is TGTGCCAGCAGTTCTCTACAGGGGGCTAAAGGTGGCTACACCTTC. The V gene is TRBV27, the J gene TRBJ1-2; TRBD1 agrees at 9 bases. The V gene's germline CDR1 is MNHEY and CDR2 SMNVEV (reference sequence). V shed 4 bases and J 7 bases; nucleotides not matched to a gene: 10. This CDR3 region has 15 residues.

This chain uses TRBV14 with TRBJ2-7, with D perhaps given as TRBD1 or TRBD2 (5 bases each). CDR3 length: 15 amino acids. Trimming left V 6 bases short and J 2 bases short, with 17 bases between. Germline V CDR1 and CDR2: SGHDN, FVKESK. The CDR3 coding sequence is TGTGCCAGCAGTCTAACCGGGACGCTAACCTACGAGCAGTACTTC. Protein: CASSLTGTLTYEQYF. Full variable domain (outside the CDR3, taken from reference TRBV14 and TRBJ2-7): EAGVTQFPSHSVIEKGQTVTLRCDPISGHDNLYWYRRVMGKEIKFLLHFVKESKQDESGMPNNRFLAERTGGTYSTLKVQPAELEDSGVYFCASSLTGTLTYEQYFGPGTRLTVT.

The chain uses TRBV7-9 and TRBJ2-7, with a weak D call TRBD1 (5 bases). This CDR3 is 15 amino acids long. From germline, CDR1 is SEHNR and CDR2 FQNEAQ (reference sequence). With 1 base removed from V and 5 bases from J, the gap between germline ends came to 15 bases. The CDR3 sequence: CASSLGQGLIHEQYF. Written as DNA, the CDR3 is TGTGCCAGCAGCTTAGGGCAGGGCCTCATCCACGAGCAGTACTTC.

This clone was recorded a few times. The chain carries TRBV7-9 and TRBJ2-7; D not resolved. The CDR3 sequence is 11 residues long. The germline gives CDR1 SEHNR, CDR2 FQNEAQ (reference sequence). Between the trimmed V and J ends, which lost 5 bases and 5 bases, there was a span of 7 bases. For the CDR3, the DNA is TGTGCCAGCAGCCTATACGACGAGCAGTACTTC. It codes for CASSLYDEQYF.

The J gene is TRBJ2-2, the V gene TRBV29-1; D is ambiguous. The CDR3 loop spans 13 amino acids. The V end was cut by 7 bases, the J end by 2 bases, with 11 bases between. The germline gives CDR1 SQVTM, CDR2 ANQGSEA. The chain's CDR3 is CSAESLNTGELFF. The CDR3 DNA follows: TGCAGCGCTGAGTCTCTCAACACCGGGGAGCTGTTTTTT.

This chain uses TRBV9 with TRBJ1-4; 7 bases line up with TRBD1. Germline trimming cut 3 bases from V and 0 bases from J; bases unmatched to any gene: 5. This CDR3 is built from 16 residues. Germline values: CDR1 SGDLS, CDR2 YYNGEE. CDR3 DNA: TGTGCCAGCAGCGCGTACAGGGGTGCAACTAATGAAAAACTGTTTTTT. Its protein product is CASSAYRGATNEKLFF. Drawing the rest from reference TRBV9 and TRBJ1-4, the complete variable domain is DSGVTQTPKHLITATGQRVTLRCSPRSGDLSVYWYQQSLDQGLQFLIQYYNGEERAKGNILERFSAQQFPDLHSELNLSSLELGDSALYFCASSAYRGATNEKLFFGSGTQLSVL.

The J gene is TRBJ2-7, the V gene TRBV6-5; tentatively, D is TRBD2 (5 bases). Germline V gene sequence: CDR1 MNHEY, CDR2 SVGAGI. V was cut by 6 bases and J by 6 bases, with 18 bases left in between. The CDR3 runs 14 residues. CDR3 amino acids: CASSPNSWEFEQYF. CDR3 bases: TGTGCCAGCAGCCCCAACTCGTGGGAGTTCGAGCAGTACTTC.

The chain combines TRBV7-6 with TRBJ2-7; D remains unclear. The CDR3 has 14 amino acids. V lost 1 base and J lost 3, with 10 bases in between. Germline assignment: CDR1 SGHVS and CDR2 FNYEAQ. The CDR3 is CASSLDRESYEQYF. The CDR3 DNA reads TGTGCCAGCAGCTTAGATCGTGAAAGCTACGAGCAGTACTTC.

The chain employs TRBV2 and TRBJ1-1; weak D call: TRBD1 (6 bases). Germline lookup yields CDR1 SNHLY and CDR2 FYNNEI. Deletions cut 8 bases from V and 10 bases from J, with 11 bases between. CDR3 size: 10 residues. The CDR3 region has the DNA TGTGCCAGCCAGGGGAGGGGAGCTTTCTTT. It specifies CASQGRGAFF.